These 10 T cell receptor beta chains were sequenced from one sample in a study of cytomegalovirus exposure and HLA in healthy donors. Sequencing used immunoSEQ multiplex PCR; TCRdb keeps in-frame clones, though not all of them. This sample has 70,000 or so clones, with 94% found just once. Sequenced sample: PBMCs. All receptors derive from a man younger than 35 in good health and CMV-seropositive.

The J gene is TRBJ1-2, the V gene TRBV28, with D possibly being TRBD1 (5 bases). Looked up from germline, CDR1 is MDHEN and CDR2 is SYDVKM. The CDR3 is 13 residues long. Between the trimmed V and J ends, which lost 4 bases and 8 bases, there was a span of 14 bases. The CDR3 bases are TGTGCCAGCAGTTCGACGCAGGGCCAAGGCTACACCTTC. Its protein is CASSSTQGQGYTF.

V usage is TRBV7-3 and J usage is TRBJ2-3; D is possibly TRBD1 (5 bases). Germline CDR1 and CDR2: SGHTA and FQGTGA. V lost 5 bases and J 5 bases, leaving 11 bases between the germline ends. This CDR3 comprises 13 residues. This chain's CDR3 is CASSIRRGDTQYF. In nucleotides, the CDR3 is TGTGCCAGCAGCATTCGAAGGGGAGATACGCAGTATTTT. The whole variable domain, filled in from reference TRBV7-3 and TRBJ2-3, reads GAGVSQTPSNKVTEKGKYVELRCDPISGHTALYWYRQSLGQGPEFLIYFQGTGAADDSGLPNDRFFAVRPEGSVSTLKIQRTERGDSAVYLCASSIRRGDTQYFGPGTRLTVL.

J is TRBJ2-5 and V is TRBV5-1; 11 nucleotides match TRBD2. V was pared by 4 bases and J by 2 bases, with 7 bases of the junction left unmatched. The germline V gene has CDR1 SGHRS and CDR2 YFSETQ. CDR3 length: 16 residues. The chain's CDR3 is CASSEELAGAQETQYF. DNA for the CDR3: TGCGCCAGCAGCGAGGAACTAGCGGGAGCACAAGAGACCCAGTACTTC.

The rearrangement uses TRBV5-6 and TRBJ2-3, with TRBD2 identical over 12 bases. CDR1 and CDR2 (germline): SGHDT, YYEEEE. This CDR3 is 16 amino acids long. Trimming cost V 3 bases and J 11 bases; bases outside gene matches: 13. CDR3 loop: CASSSMTSGSLQEQYF. The CDR3, as DNA: TGTGCCAGCAGCTCTATGACTAGCGGGAGTTTACAGGAGCAGTATTTT. Combining the CDR3 with reference TRBV5-6 and TRBJ2-3 gives the whole variable domain DAGVTQSPTHLIKTRGQQVTLRCSPKSGHDTVSWYQQALGQGPQFIFQYYEEEERQRGNFPDRFSGHQFPNYSSELNVNALLLGDSALYLCASSSMTSGSLQEQYFGPGTRLTVL.

CDR3 residues: CASSTPHWDSSVETQYF. CDR3 DNA: TGTGCCAGCAGTACTCCGCACTGGGACAGCTCGGTTGAGACCCAGTACTTC. This chain uses TRBV2 with TRBJ2-5; 7 nucleotides align to TRBD1. V was pared by 5 bases and J by 5 bases, with 17 bases of the junction left unmatched. Germline CDR1 SNHLY, CDR2 FYNNEI. The CDR3 totals 17 residues.

The chain employs TRBV6-6 and TRBJ1-5, with 9 bases matching TRBD1. Germline CDR1 reads MNHNY; CDR2 reads SVGAGI (reference sequence). The CDR3 totals 15 residues. Unmatched junction bases numbered 6, after V lost 2 bases and J lost 7 bases. CDR3 protein: CASSYLQGAVQPQHF. The CDR3 DNA follows: TGTGCCAGCAGTTACCTACAGGGGGCGGTGCAGCCCCAGCATTTT.

V is TRBV28 and J is TRBJ1-2; 10 bases are shared with TRBD1. Trimming removed 6 bases from V and 4 bases from J; junction bases left unmatched: 17. This CDR3 comprises 18 residues. Germline V CDR1 and CDR2: MDHEN, SYDVKM. CDR3 DNA sequence: TGTGCCAGCAGGCAATATTCGGGACAGGGGCCGTCTGGCTATGGCTACACCTTC. Its translation is CASRQYSGQGPSGYGYTF.

About this clone: The sample carries other DNA sequences with the same CDR3. The V call is TRBV19, the J call TRBJ2-1, with 7 bases identical to TRBD2. CDR3 length: 16 amino acids. V trimming: 4 bases; J trimming: 0 bases; junction bases outside the gene matches: 6. From germline, CDR1 is LNHDA and CDR2 SQIVND (reference sequence). The CDR3 DNA reads as TGTGCCAGTAGTACTCTAGCGGTAAGCTCCTACAATGAGCAGTTCTTC. Amino acid sequence: CASSTLAVSSYNEQFF.

This sequence joins TRBV19 and TRBJ1-5; the match to TRBD1 covers 9 bases. V shed 6 bases, J shed 2 bases, and the junction held 26 bases outside the gene matches. The germline V gene has CDR1 LNHDA and CDR2 SQIVND (reference sequence). The CDR3 runs to 22 residues. CDR3 region: CASRGSLASGQGQKKGNQPQHF. The CDR3 DNA is TGTGCCAGTAGAGGTAGCTTAGCCTCGGGACAGGGACAAAAAAAAGGCAATCAGCCCCAGCATTTT.

J is TRBJ1-4 and V is TRBV5-5, with D maybe TRBD1 (5 bases). Germline CDR1 is SGHKS and CDR2 is YYEKEE (reference sequence). V lost 4 bases to trimming and J lost 0 bases, with 16 bases between them. CDR3 length: 17 amino acids. The CDR3 loop is CASSQEFSTATNEKLFF. The CDR3 DNA sequence: TGTGCCAGCAGCCAAGAGTTCTCGACAGCAACTAATGAAAAACTGTTTTTT.